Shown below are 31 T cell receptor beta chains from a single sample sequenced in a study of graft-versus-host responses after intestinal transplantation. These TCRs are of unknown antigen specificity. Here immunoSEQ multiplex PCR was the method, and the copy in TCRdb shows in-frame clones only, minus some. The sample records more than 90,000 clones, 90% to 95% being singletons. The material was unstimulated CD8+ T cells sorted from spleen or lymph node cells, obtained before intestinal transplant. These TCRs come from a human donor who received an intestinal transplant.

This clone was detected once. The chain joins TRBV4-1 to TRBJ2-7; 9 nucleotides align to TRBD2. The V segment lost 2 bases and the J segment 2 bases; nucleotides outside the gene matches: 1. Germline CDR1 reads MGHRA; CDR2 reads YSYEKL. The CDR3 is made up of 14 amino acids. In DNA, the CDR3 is TGCGCCAGCAGCCAACTAGCGGGACCCTACGAGCAGTACTTC. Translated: CASSQLAGPYEQYF.

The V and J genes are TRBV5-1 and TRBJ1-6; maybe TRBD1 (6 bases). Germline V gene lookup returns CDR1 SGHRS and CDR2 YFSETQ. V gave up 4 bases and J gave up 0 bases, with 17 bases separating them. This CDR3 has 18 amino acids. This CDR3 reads CASSTRQDDSSYNSPLHF. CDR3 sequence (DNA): TGCGCCAGCAGCACTCGACAGGACGACAGCTCCTATAATTCACCCCTCCACTTT.

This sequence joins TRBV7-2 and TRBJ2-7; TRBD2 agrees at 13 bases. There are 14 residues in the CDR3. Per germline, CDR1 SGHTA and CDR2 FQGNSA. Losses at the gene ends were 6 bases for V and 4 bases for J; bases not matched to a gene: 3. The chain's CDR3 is CASRLAGGPYEQYF. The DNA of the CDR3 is TGTGCCAGCAGACTAGCGGGAGGGCCGTACGAGCAGTACTTC. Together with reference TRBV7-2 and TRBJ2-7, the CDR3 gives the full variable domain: GAGVSQSPSNKVTEKGKDVELRCDPISGHTALYWYRQSLGQGLEFLIYFQGNSAPDKSGLPSDRFSAERTGGSVSTLTIQRTQQEDSAVYLCASRLAGGPYEQYFGPGTRLTVT.

CDR3 nucleotides: TGTGCCAGCAGTCAATGGACAGTCTCTGGAAACACCATATATTTT. Translation gives CASSQWTVSGNTIYF. The J gene is TRBJ1-3, the V gene TRBV2, with D possibly being TRBD1 (6 bases). Germline loops: CDR1 SNHLY, CDR2 FYNNEI. The V end lost 5 bases, the J end lost 0 bases, and 11 bases lay between the germline ends. This CDR3 comprises 15 residues.

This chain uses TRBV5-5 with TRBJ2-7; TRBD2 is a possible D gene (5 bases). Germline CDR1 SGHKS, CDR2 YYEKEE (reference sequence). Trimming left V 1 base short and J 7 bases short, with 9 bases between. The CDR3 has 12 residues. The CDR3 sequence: CASSLNGDEQYF. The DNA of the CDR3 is TGTGCCAGCAGCTTGAACGGGGATGAGCAGTACTTC.

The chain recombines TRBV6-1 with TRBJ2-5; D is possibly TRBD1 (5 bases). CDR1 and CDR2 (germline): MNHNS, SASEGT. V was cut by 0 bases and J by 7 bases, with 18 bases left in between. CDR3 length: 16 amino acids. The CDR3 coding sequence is TGTGCCAGCAGTGAAGCGCTTCAGGGTCCCCTCGGGACCCAGTACTTC. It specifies CASSEALQGPLGTQYF.

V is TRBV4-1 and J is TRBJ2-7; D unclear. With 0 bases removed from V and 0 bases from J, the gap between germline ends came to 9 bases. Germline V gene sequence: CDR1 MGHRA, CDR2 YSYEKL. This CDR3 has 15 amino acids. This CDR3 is CASSQDGRDSYEQYF. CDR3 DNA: TGCGCCAGCAGCCAAGATGGTAGAGACTCCTACGAGCAGTACTTC.

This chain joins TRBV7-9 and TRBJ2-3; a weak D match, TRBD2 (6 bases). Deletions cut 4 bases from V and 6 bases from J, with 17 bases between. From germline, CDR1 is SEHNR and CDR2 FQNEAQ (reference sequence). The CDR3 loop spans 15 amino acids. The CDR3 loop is CASSWTTSSHDTQYF. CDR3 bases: TGTGCCAGCAGCTGGACGACTAGTAGCCACGATACGCAGTATTTT.

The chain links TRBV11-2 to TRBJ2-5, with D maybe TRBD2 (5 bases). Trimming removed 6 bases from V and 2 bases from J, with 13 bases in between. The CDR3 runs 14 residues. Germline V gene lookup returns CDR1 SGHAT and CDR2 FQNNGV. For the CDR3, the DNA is TGTGCCAGCAGTCCGACCGGGGTTCAAGAGACCCAGTACTTC. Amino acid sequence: CASSPTGVQETQYF.

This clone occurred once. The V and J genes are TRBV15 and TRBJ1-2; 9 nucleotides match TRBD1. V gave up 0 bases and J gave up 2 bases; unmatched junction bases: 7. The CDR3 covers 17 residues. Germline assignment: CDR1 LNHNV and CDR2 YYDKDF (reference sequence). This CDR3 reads CATSRDRPGTGNYGYTF. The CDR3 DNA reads TGTGCCACCAGCAGAGATCGTCCCGGGACAGGGAACTATGGCTACACCTTC.

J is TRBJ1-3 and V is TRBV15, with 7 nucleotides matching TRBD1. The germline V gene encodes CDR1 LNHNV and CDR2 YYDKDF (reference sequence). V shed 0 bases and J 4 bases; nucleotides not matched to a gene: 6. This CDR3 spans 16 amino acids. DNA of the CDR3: TGTGCCACCAGCAGAGATAGGGGGACAGTAGGAAACACCATATATTTT. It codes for CATSRDRGTVGNTIYF.

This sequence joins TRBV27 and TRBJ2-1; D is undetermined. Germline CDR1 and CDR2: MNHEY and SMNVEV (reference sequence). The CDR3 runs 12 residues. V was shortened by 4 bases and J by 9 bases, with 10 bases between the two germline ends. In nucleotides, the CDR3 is TGTGCCAGCAGTTCGTACTCGGGTGAGCAGTTCTTC. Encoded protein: CASSSYSGEQFF.

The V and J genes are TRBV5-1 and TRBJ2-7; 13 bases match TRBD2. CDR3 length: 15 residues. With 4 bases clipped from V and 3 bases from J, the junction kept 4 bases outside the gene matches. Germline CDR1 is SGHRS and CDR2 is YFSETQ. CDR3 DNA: TGCGCCAGCAGCCCCGGGACTAGCGGGATCTACGAGCAGTACTTC. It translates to CASSPGTSGIYEQYF.

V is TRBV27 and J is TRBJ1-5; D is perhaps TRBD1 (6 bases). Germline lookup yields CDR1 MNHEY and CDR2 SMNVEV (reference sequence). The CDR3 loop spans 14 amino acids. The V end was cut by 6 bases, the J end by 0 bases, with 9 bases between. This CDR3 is CASSPRGSNQPQHF. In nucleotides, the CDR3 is TGTGCCAGCAGCCCCAGGGGTAGCAATCAGCCCCAGCATTTT.

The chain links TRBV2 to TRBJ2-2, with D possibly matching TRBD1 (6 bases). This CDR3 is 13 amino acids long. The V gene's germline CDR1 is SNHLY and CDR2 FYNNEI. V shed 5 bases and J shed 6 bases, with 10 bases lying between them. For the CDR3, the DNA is TGTGCCAGCAGTCTAACAGGGTCCGGGGAGCTGTTTTTT. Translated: CASSLTGSGELFF.

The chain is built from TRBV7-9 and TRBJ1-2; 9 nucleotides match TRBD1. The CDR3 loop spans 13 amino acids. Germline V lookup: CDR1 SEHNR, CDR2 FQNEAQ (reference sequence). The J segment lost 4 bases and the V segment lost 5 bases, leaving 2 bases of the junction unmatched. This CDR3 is CASSLQGAYGYTF. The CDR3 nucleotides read TGTGCCAGCAGCCTACAGGGGGCCTATGGCTACACCTTC.

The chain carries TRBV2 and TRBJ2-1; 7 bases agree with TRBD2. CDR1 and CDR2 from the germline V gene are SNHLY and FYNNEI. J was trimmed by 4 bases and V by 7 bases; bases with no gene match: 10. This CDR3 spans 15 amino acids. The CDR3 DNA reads TGTGCCAGCAATCCAATAGCGGGCTCGTACAATGAGCAGTTCTTC. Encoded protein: CASNPIAGSYNEQFF.

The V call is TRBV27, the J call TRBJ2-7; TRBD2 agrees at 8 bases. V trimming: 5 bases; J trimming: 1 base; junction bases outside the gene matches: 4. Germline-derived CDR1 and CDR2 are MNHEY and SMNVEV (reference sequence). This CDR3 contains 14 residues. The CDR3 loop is CASSLSGDSYEQYF. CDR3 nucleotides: TGTGCCAGCAGTCTTAGCGGGGATTCCTACGAGCAGTACTTC.

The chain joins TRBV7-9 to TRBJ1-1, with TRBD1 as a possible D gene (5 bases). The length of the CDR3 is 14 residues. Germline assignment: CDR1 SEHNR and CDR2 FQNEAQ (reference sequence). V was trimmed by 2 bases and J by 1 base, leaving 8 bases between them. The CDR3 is CASSLLGQNTEAFF. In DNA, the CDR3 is TGTGCCAGCAGCTTACTTGGACAGAACACTGAAGCTTTCTTT.

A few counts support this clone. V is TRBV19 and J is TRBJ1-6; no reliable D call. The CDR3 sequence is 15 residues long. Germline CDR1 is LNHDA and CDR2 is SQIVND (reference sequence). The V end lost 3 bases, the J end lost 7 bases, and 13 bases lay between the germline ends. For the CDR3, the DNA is TGTGCCAGTAGTATTACAGTATCCGTAAATTCACCCCTCCACTTT. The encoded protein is CASSITVSVNSPLHF.

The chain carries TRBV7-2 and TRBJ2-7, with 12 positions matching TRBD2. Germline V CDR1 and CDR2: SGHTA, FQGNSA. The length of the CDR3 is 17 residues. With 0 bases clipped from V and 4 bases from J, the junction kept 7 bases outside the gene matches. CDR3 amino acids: CASSLASLAGGTYEQYF. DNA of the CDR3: TGTGCCAGCAGCTTAGCATCCCTAGCGGGGGGGACATACGAGCAGTACTTC. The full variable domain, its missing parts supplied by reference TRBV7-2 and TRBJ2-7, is GAGVSQSPSNKVTEKGKDVELRCDPISGHTALYWYRQSLGQGLEFLIYFQGNSAPDKSGLPSDRFSAERTGGSVSTLTIQRTQQEDSAVYLCASSLASLAGGTYEQYFGPGTRLTVT.

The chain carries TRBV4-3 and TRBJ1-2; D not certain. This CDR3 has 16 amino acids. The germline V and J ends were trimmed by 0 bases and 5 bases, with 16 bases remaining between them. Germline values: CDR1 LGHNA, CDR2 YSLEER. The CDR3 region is CASSQERATYIYGYTF. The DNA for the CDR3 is TGCGCCAGCAGCCAAGAGAGGGCAACCTATATTTATGGCTACACCTTC.

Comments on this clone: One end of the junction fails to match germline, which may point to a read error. CDR3 residues: CASSPIDGDF. The CDR3, as DNA: TGTGCCAGCAGCCCCATCGACGGAGACTTT. The V gene is TRBV7-9, the J gene TRBJ1-1; D unresolved. Germline lookup yields CDR1 SEHNR and CDR2 FQNEAQ (reference sequence). The length of the CDR3 is 10 residues.

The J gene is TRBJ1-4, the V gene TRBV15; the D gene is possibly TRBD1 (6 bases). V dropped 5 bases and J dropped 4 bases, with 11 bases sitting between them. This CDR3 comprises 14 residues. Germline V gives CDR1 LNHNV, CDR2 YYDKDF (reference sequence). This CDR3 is CATSEDSVNEKLFF. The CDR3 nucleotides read TGTGCCACCAGCGAGGACAGCGTTAATGAAAAACTGTTTTTT.

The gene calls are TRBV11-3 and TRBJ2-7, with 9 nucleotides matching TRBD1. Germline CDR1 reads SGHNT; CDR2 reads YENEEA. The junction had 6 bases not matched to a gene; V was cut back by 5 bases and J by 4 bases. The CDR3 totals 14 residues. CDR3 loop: CASSDGTGWYEQYF. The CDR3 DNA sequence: TGTGCCAGCAGCGACGGGACAGGGTGGTACGAGCAGTACTTC.

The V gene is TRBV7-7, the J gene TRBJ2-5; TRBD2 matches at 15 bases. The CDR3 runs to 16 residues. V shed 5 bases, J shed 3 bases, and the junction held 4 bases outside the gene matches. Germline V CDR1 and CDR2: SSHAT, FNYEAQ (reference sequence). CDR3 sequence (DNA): TGTGCCAGCAGCCCATGGACTAGCGGGAGGGAAGAGACCCAGTACTTC. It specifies CASSPWTSGREETQYF.

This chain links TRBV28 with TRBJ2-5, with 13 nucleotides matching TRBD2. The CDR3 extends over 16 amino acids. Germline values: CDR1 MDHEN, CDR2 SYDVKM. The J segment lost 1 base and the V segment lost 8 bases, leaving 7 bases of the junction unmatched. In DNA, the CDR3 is TGTGCCAGCGAACAAAGGACTAGCGGGAGCCAAGAGACCCAGTACTTC. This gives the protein CASEQRTSGSQETQYF.

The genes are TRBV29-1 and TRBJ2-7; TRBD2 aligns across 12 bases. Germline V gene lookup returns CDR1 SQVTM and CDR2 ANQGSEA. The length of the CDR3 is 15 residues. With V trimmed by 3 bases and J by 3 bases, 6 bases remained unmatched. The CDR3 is CSVDKGTSGFYEQYF. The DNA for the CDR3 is TGCAGCGTTGACAAAGGGACTAGCGGGTTCTACGAGCAGTACTTC.

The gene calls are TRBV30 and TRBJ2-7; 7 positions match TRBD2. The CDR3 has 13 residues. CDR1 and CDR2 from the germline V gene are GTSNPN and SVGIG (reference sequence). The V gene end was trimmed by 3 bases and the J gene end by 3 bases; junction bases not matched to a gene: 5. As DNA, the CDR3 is TGTGCCTGGAGGAGGGAGGGGTACTACGAGCAGTACTTC. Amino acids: CAWRREGYYEQYF. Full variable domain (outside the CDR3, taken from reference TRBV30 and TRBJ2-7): SQTIHQWPATLVQPVGSPLSLECTVEGTSNPNLYWYRQAAGRGLQLLFYSVGIGQISSEVPQNLSASRPQDRQFILSSKKLLLSDSGFYLCAWRREGYYEQYFGPGTRLTVT.

CDR3 in amino acids: CASSQHWTGYNEQFF. The CDR3, as DNA: TGCGCCAGCAGCCAACATTGGACAGGTTACAATGAGCAGTTCTTC. The chain recombines TRBV4-3 with TRBJ2-1; 7 positions match TRBD1. Germline CDR1 is LGHNA and CDR2 is YSLEER. J was trimmed by 4 bases and V by 2 bases; bases with no gene match: 5. The CDR3 length is 15 residues.

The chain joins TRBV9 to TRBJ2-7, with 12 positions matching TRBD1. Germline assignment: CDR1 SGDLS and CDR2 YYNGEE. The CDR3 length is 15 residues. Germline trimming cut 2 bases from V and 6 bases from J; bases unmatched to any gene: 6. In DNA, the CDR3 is TGTGCCAGCAGCGTGGGGGGACAGGGGGCCGGCGAGCAGTACTTC. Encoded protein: CASSVGGQGAGEQYF.